These 21 T cell receptor beta chains came from one sample sequenced in a study of post-analysis software for immune sequencing data. Study results and limitations: TRBV5-6, TRBV5-1 and TRBV20-1 were among several TRBV segments more frequent in patients than controls.

TCR beta libraries were prepared from cDNA with unique molecular identifiers. One entry per CDR3 protein results from TCRdb running MiXCR on the PCR reads. The data contain 700,000 to 800,000 distinct CDR3 sequences, about 32% of them seen just once; the ten biggest clones take up 0.55% to 0.65%. These receptors have no identified antigens. Source material: blood. These TCRs come from a girl between 5 and 17 years old with multiple sclerosis.

V is TRBV5-1 and J is TRBJ2-5; no clear D gene. The CDR3 is 14 amino acids. Germline assignment: CDR1 SGHRS and CDR2 YFSETQ. V was pared by 4 bases and J by 0 bases, with 10 bases between. The CDR3 sequence is CASSAEADQETQYF. Here the CDR3 DNA reads TGCGCCAGCAGCGCCGAGGCGGACCAAGAGACCCAGTACTTC.

The V and J genes are TRBV20-1 and TRBJ2-1; no clear D. The CDR3 sequence is 11 residues long. V was trimmed by 3 bases and J by 8 bases, leaving 8 bases between them. Per germline, CDR1 DFQATT and CDR2 SNEGSKA (reference sequence). The CDR3 region is CSASLVDEQFF. The CDR3 nucleotides are TGCAGTGCTAGTTTAGTCGATGAGCAGTTCTTC.

The genes are TRBV11-2 and TRBJ2-7; D is undetermined. V dropped 8 bases and J dropped 2 bases, with 16 bases sitting between them. CDR3 length: 14 amino acids. Germline V CDR1 and CDR2: SGHAT, FQNNGV. The CDR3 DNA is TGTGCCAGCGAACCCCGACTGTATCCCTACGAGCAGTACTTC. Translated, it gives CASEPRLYPYEQYF.

V usage is TRBV12-3 or TRBV12-4 and J usage is TRBJ2-7; 7 bases are shared with TRBD2. The J segment lost 2 bases and the V segment lost 10 bases, leaving 14 bases of the junction unmatched. The CDR3 covers 15 residues. The CDR3 reads CATGPDGEGPYEQYF. CDR3 nucleotide sequence: TGTGCCACCGGACCAGACGGGGAGGGCCCCTACGAGCAGTACTTC.

The V call is TRBV25-1, the J call TRBJ1-2; the D is unclear. Looked up from germline, CDR1 is MGHDK and CDR2 is SYGVNS. V lost 2 bases and J lost 7, with 11 bases in between. This CDR3 spans 13 amino acids. CDR3: CASSEGEGFGYTF. DNA of the CDR3: TGTGCCAGCAGTGAAGGTGAAGGGTTTGGCTACACCTTC.

This chain joins TRBV6-5 and TRBJ1-2; D is perhaps TRBD1 (6 bases). V shed 2 bases and J shed 4 bases, with 11 bases lying between them. The CDR3 sequence is 14 residues long. Germline lookup yields CDR1 MNHEY and CDR2 SVGAGI. CDR3 nucleotides: TGTGCCAGCAGTTACGTACAGGGTTTCTATGGCTACACCTTC. Amino acids: CASSYVQGFYGYTF.

The chain uses TRBV9 and TRBJ2-7; TRBD2 might be the D (5 bases). V gave up 3 bases and J gave up 3 bases, with 16 bases separating them. The CDR3 extends over 15 amino acids. Germline CDR1 is SGDLS and CDR2 is YYNGEE. The CDR3: CASSAVEGFFYEQYF. DNA of the CDR3: TGTGCCAGCAGCGCCGTTGAGGGATTCTTCTACGAGCAGTACTTC.

The genes are TRBV6-2 or TRBV6-3 and TRBJ2-7; TRBD2 aligns across 10 bases. The CDR3 spans 15 residues. Unmatched junction bases numbered 13, after V lost 7 bases and J lost 7 bases. Germline V gene sequence: CDR1 MNHEY, CDR2 SVGEGT. The DNA for the CDR3 is TGTGCCAGCACCCCTCTAGCGGGAGTTAACAATGAGCAGTACTTC. As protein: CASTPLAGVNNEQYF.

J is TRBJ2-3 and V is TRBV28; 7 nucleotides match TRBD1. V was clipped by 6 bases and J by 3 bases; unmatched bases: 9. The CDR3 consists of 15 residues. Germline-derived CDR1 and CDR2 are MDHEN and SYDVKM. The CDR3 DNA reads TGTGCCAGCAGCTTTGACAGGGTGACAACAGATACGCAGTATTTT. This gives the protein CASSFDRVTTDTQYF.

The chain combines TRBV12-3 or TRBV12-4 with TRBJ1-6; the match to TRBD1 covers 10 bases. J was trimmed by 7 bases and V by 1 base; bases with no gene match: 7. The CDR3 extends over 17 amino acids. In DNA form, the CDR3 reads TGTGCCAGCAGTTTAGACGGGACAGGGGCTTCGAATTCACCCCTCCACTTT. Its translation: CASSLDGTGASNSPLHF.

This clonotype has more than one count but fewer than ten. The gene calls are TRBV6-1 and TRBJ2-6; D is possibly TRBD1 or TRBD2 (5 bases each). The germline gives CDR1 MNHNS, CDR2 SASEGT. V lost 6 bases and J lost 0, with 21 bases in between. The CDR3 totals 19 residues. The CDR3 here is CASSPKGRLLRSGANVLTF. The CDR3 DNA is TGTGCCAGCAGCCCTAAGGGACGGCTTCTTCGCTCTGGGGCCAACGTCCTGACTTTC.

The CDR3 DNA reads as TGTGCCAGCAGCAGGATGGGGCGGAACACTGAAGCTTTCTTT. As protein: CASSRMGRNTEAFF. The chain recombines TRBV14 with TRBJ1-1; D is possibly TRBD1 (5 bases). The germline gives CDR1 SGHDN, CDR2 FVKESK. Trimming stripped 5 bases from V and 1 base from J, with 11 bases between. The CDR3 is 14 residues long.

The V and J genes are TRBV27 and TRBJ2-2; 9 nucleotides agree with TRBD1. The CDR3 covers 17 residues. Looked up from germline, CDR1 is MNHEY and CDR2 is SMNVEV (reference sequence). V gave up 4 bases and J gave up 4 bases; unmatched junction bases: 10. The CDR3 protein is CASSSITGTGITGELFF. CDR3 in DNA: TGTGCCAGCAGTTCGATAACCGGGACAGGGATCACCGGGGAGCTGTTTTTT.

This clonotype occurred many times. V and J are TRBV14 and TRBJ2-3, with 12 nucleotides matching TRBD2. J lost 0 bases, V lost 4 bases, and 2 bases had no gene match. The CDR3 consists of 16 residues. Germline loops: CDR1 SGHDN, CDR2 FVKESK. The CDR3 region is CASSRGTSGSTDTQYF. CDR3 nucleotide sequence: TGTGCCAGCAGCCGCGGGACTAGCGGGAGCACAGATACGCAGTATTTT.

This clonotype was counted between two and nine times. The chain recombines TRBV5-8 with TRBJ2-3, with D unclear. The V end lost 5 bases, the J end lost 6 bases, and 10 bases lay between the germline ends. Germline V gene sequence: CDR1 SGHTS, CDR2 YDEGEE. The CDR3 totals 12 residues. The CDR3 nucleotides read TGTGCCAGCAGGATGGTCTCGGATACGCAGTATTTT. Residues: CASRMVSDTQYF.

The gene calls are TRBV10-3 and TRBJ1-4; D remains ambiguous. The V gene's germline CDR1 is ENHRY and CDR2 SYGVKD. There are 14 residues in the CDR3. V lost 2 bases and J lost 2, with 6 bases in between. The CDR3, as DNA: TGTGCCATCAGTGAGACAGACACTAATGAAAAACTGTTTTTT. Residues: CAISETDTNEKLFF.

The CDR3 is CASRRTGQILNSPLHF. CDR3 coding DNA: TGTGCCAGCAGACGAACGGGACAGATCCTTAATTCACCCCTCCACTTT. V and J are TRBV27 and TRBJ1-6; TRBD1 aligns across 7 bases. Germline CDR1 and CDR2: MNHEY and SMNVEV (reference sequence). This CDR3 has 16 residues. Germline trimming cut 6 bases from V and 6 bases from J; bases unmatched to any gene: 11.

The rearrangement links TRBV23-1 to TRBJ2-4; TRBD1 matches at 11 bases. TRBV23-1 is sorted into the ORF group, with uncertain function. The trim removed 0 bases at V and 0 bases at J, leaving 19 bases unmatched. This CDR3 is built from 23 residues. The CDR3 region has the DNA TGCGCCAGCAGTCAATCAGGGGGACAGGGGGTAATACGCGGGCACCTAGCCAAAAACATTCAGTACTTC. Residues: CASSQSGGQGVIRGHLAKNIQYF.

The J gene is TRBJ2-1, the V gene TRBV29-1, with D maybe TRBD2 (6 bases). The CDR3 length is 16 residues. Germline CDR1 reads SQVTM; CDR2 reads ANQGSEA. The V and J ends lost 7 bases and 3 bases respectively, with 22 bases between them. The CDR3 protein is CSAARLGGLNYNEQFF. CDR3 coding DNA: TGCAGCGCCGCCCGTCTAGGAGGACTAAACTACAATGAGCAGTTCTTC.

This clonotype was counted ten times or more. CDR3 protein: CSARKASPYNEQFF. The CDR3 DNA sequence: TGCAGTGCTAGAAAGGCTAGCCCATACAATGAGCAGTTCTTC. The chain uses TRBV20-1 and TRBJ2-1; D is perhaps TRBD2 (5 bases). Trimming removed 2 bases from V and 4 bases from J, with 12 bases in between. Germline V gene sequence: CDR1 DFQATT, CDR2 SNEGSKA (reference sequence). This CDR3 is 14 amino acids long.

This clonotype was recorded a few times. V usage is TRBV18 and J usage is TRBJ1-4; the D gene is possibly TRBD1 (6 bases). This CDR3 region has 16 residues. Germline CDR1 reads KGHSH; CDR2 reads LQKENI. V was cut by 3 bases and J by 8 bases, with 19 bases left in between. The CDR3 nucleotides read TGTGCCAGCTCACCGCCCTCGACAGGCTATGGCGAAAAACTGTTTTTT. Translation gives CASSPPSTGYGEKLFF.